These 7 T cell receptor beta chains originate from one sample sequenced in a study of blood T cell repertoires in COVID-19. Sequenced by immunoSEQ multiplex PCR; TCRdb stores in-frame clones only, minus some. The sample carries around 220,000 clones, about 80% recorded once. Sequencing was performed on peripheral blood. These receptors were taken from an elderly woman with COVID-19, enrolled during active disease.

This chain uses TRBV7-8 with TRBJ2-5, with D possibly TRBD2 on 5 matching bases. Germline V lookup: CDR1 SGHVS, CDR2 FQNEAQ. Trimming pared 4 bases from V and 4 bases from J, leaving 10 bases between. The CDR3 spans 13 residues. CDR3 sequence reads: CASSSLVAETQYF. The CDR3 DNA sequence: TGTGCCAGCAGCTCACTAGTGGCAGAGACCCAGTACTTC. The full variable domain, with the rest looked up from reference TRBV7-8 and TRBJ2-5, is GAGVSQSPRYKVAKRGQDVALRCDPISGHVSLFWYQQALGQGPEFLTYFQNEAQLDKSGLPSDRFFAERPEGSVSTLKIQRTQQEDSAVYLCASSSLVAETQYFGPGTRLLVL.

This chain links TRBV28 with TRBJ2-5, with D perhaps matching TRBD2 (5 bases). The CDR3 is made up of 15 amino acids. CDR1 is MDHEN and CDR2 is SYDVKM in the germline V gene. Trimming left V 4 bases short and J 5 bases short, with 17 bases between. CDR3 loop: CASSSPLAGRETQYF. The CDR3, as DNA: TGTGCCAGCAGTTCCCCCCTGGCGGGCAGGGAGACCCAGTACTTC.

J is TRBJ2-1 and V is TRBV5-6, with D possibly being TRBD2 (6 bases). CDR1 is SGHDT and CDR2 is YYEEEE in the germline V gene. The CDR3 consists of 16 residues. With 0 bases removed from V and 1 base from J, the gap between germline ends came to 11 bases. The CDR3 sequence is CASSLVGGKSYNEQFF. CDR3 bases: TGTGCCAGCAGCTTGGTTGGCGGGAAGTCCTACAATGAGCAGTTCTTC.

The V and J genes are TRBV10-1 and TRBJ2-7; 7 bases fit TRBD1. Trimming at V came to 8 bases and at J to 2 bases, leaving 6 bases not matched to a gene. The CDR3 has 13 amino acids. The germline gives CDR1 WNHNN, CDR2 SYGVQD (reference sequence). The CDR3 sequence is CASGGQSPYEQYF. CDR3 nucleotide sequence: TGCGCCAGCGGGGGACAGAGTCCCTACGAGCAGTACTTC.

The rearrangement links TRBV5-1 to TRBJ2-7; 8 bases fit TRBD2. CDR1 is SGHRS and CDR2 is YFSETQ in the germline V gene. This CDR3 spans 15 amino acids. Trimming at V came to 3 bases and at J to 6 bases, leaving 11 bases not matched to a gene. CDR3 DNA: TGCGCCAGCAGCTATCTAGCGGGCCCTTCGGGCGAGCAGTACTTC. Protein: CASSYLAGPSGEQYF.

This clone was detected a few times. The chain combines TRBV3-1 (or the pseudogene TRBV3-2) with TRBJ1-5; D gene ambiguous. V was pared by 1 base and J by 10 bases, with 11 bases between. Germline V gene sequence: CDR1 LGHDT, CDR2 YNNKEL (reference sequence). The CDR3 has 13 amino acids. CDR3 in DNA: TGTGCCAGCAGCCAAGCCCCCCTTTTACCCCAGCATTTT. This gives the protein CASSQAPLLPQHF.

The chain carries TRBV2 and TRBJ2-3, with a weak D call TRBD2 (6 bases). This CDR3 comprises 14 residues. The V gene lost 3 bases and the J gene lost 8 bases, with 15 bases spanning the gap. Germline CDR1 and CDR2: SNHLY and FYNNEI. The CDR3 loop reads CASSEVRAGGTQYF. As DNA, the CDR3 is TGTGCCAGCAGTGAGGTCCGGGCCGGGGGTACGCAGTATTTT.